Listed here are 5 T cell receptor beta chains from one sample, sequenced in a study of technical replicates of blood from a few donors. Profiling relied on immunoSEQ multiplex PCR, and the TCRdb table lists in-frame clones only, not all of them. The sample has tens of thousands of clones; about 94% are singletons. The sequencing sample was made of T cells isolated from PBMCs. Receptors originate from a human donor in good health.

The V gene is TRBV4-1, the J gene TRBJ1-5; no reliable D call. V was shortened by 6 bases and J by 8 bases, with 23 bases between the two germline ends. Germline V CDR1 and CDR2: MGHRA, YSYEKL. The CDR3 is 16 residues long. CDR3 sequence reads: CASSQTGLGRTEPQHF. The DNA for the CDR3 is TGCGCCAGCAGTCAAACCGGCCTTGGGCGTACGGAGCCCCAGCATTTT.

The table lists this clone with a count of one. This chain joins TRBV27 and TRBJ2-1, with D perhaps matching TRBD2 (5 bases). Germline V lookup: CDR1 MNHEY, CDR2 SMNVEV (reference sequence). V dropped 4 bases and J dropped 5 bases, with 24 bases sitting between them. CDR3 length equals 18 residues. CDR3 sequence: CASSSFSLERAFHNEQFF. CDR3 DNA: TGTGCCAGCAGTTCGTTTTCGCTCGAGAGGGCCTTCCACAATGAGCAGTTCTTC.

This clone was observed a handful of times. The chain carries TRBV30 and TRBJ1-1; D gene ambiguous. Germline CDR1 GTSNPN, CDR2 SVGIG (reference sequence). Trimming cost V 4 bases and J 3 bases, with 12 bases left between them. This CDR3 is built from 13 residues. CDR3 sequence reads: CAWNPLTYTEAFF. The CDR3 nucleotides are TGTGCCTGGAACCCTCTTACATACACTGAAGCTTTCTTT.

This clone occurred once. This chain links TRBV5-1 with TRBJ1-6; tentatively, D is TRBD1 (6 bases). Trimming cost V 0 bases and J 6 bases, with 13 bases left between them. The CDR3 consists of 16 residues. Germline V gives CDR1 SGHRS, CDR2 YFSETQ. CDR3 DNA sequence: TGCGCCAGCAGCTTGGTTAACACAGGGTTTAATTCACCCCTCCACTTT. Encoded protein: CASSLVNTGFNSPLHF.

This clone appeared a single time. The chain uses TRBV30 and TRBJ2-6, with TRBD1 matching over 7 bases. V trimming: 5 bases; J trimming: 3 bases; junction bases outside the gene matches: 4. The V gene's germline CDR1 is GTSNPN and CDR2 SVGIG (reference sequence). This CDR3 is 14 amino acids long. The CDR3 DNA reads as TGTGCCTGGGCAGGGGGAAATGGGGCCAACGTCCTGACTTTC. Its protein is CAWAGGNGANVLTF.